The source of this TCR beta chain is a study of OX40 agonist ivuxolimab in advanced cancers. Study context: Patients were given ivuxolimab, an antibody that agonizes OX40 (CD134).

On this clone: Its antigen is not identified.

Findings and caveats of the study: No determination was made of the antigen specificity of the expanded peripheral T cells.

TCRdb keeps only in-frame clones here, not all; method: immunoSEQ multiplex PCR. The sample shows roughly 62,000 clones, 70% to 90% of them seen only once. The source of this sequence is an adult with an advanced solid tumor such as melanoma, head and neck, liver or kidney cancer. The specimen was CD4+ or CD8+ T cells sorted from blood, collected in a trial of the OX40 agonist ivuxolimab.

The CDR3 DNA reads TGTGCCAGCAGCCAAGACGGGGATTACTACGAGCAGTACTTC. Translated, it gives CASSQDGDYYEQYF. The gene calls are TRBV16 and TRBJ2-7; D may be TRBD2 (5 bases). The CDR3 sequence is 14 residues long. Germline values: CDR1 KGHSY, CDR2 FQNENV. Between the trimmed V and J ends, which lost 2 bases and 3 bases, there was a span of 11 bases.